The 8 T cell receptor beta chains given below trace back to one sample, sequenced in a study of CD8+ T cells in alopecia areata. Reverse transcribed after extraction, RNA yielded cDNA as the sequencing template. Generated by immunoSEQ multiplex PCR, the TCRdb table keeps only in-frame clones and is missing some. Found here are more than 150,000 clones, about 60% of them singletons; the top ten hold over 3%. Treatment here: oral pan-JAK inhibitor, 5-10 mg twice daily. Material: CD4+ T cells sorted from blood, obtained at week 4, from a patient treated with tofacitinib. The source of these receptors is a human donor with alopecia areata.

The chain combines TRBV29-1 with TRBJ2-3, with TRBD1 matching 8 bases. The junction had 13 bases not matched to a gene; V was cut back by 2 bases and J by 3 bases. Germline CDR1 SQVTM, CDR2 ANQGSEA. This CDR3 contains 17 residues. In nucleotides, the CDR3 is TGCAGCGTTGAAAACCCTCAGGGGGCCCTCGAGACAGATACGCAGTATTTT. It is translated as CSVENPQGALETDTQYF.

The chain links TRBV27 to TRBJ1-1, with D unresolved. V lost 7 bases, J lost 0 bases, and 12 bases lay in between. This CDR3 contains 14 residues. Germline CDR1 reads MNHEY; CDR2 reads SMNVEV (reference sequence). CDR3 amino acids: CASKNFLMNTEAFF. The CDR3 nucleotides are TGTGCCAGCAAGAATTTTCTTATGAACACTGAAGCTTTCTTT.

The genes are TRBV25-1 and TRBJ2-1, with D perhaps TRBD1 or TRBD2 (5 bases each). Germline CDR1 MGHDK, CDR2 SYGVNS. V lost 1 base and J 4 bases, leaving 17 bases between the germline ends. The CDR3 consists of 17 residues. The CDR3 reads CASSESRDVRPYNEQFF. The CDR3 region has the DNA TGTGCCAGCAGTGAATCCCGGGACGTCCGACCTTACAATGAGCAGTTCTTC.

The J gene is TRBJ2-2, the V gene TRBV27; 11 nucleotides match TRBD2. V shed 2 bases, J shed 2 bases, and the junction held 1 base outside the gene matches. The CDR3 is 16 residues long. CDR1 and CDR2 from the germline V gene are MNHEY and SMNVEV (reference sequence). The CDR3 loop is CASSLLAGGNTGELFF. Written as DNA, the CDR3 is TGTGCCAGCAGTTTACTAGCGGGAGGTAACACCGGGGAGCTGTTTTTT.

J is TRBJ2-5 and V is TRBV29-1; D might be TRBD2 (5 bases). CDR3 length equals 14 residues. Germline CDR1 reads SQVTM; CDR2 reads ANQGSEA. DNA for the CDR3: TGCAGTGCTGACGGCGGGCGGATTAGAGAGACCCAGTACTTC. Amino acids: CSADGGRIRETQYF.

This clone was seen once. The chain employs TRBV15 and TRBJ2-7; 7 bases map to TRBD2. CDR1 and CDR2 (germline): LNHNV, YYDKDF (reference sequence). This CDR3 spans 13 amino acids. The V segment lost 0 bases and the J segment 6 bases; nucleotides outside the gene matches: 2. The CDR3 sequence: CATSREGEGEQYF. CDR3 DNA sequence: TGTGCCACCAGCAGAGAGGGGGAGGGCGAGCAGTACTTC.

Here the CDR3 DNA reads TGTGCCAGCAACTGGGACTCCGATTCACCCCTCCACTTT. Amino acid sequence: CASNWDSDSPLHF. V gene TRBV2 combines with J gene TRBJ1-6, with D tentatively TRBD1 (5 bases). Looked up from germline, CDR1 is SNHLY and CDR2 is FYNNEI. CDR3 length equals 13 residues. V was trimmed by 7 bases and J by 8 bases, leaving 12 bases between them.

This clone has at least ten counts. This sequence joins TRBV5-1 and TRBJ2-1; 8 bases fit TRBD2. The V segment lost 4 bases and the J segment 8 bases; nucleotides outside the gene matches: 11. The CDR3 has 15 residues. Germline V gives CDR1 SGHRS, CDR2 YFSETQ. The DNA of the CDR3 is TGCGCCAGCAGCCTGGCGGTAGCGGGGTCCGATGAGCAGTTCTTC. This translates into CASSLAVAGSDEQFF.